This note documents a single TCR beta chain sequence. Its antigen is not identified. The V gene lost 4 bases and the J gene lost 0 bases, with 12 bases spanning the gap. The germline CDR1 and CDR2 sequences are SGDLS and YYNGEE. The CDR3 totals 15 residues. This sample is drawn from a study of cytomegalovirus exposure and HLA in healthy donors. Study in general: One earlier analysis, a look at 180 million or so T cells, found some 110 million unique TCR beta sequences. The study, taken as a whole, reports: Prediction of most subjects' HLA-A and HLA-B alleles by TCR beta sequences was reportedly accurate.

The primer mix had 60 Vbeta and 13 Jbeta primers. The data were produced by immunoSEQ multiplex PCR, yet TCRdb's version contains in-frame clones alone and is incomplete. The sample has some 200,000 clones, around 77% seen once. The sequenced sample was PBMCs. The sequence came from a female donor in good health and CMV-seronegative. This chain links TRBV9 with TRBJ2-3; no clear D. This chain's CDR3 is CASSQKLPSTDTQYF. CDR3 nucleotides: TGTGCCAGCAGCCAAAAACTTCCAAGCACAGATACGCAGTATTTT.